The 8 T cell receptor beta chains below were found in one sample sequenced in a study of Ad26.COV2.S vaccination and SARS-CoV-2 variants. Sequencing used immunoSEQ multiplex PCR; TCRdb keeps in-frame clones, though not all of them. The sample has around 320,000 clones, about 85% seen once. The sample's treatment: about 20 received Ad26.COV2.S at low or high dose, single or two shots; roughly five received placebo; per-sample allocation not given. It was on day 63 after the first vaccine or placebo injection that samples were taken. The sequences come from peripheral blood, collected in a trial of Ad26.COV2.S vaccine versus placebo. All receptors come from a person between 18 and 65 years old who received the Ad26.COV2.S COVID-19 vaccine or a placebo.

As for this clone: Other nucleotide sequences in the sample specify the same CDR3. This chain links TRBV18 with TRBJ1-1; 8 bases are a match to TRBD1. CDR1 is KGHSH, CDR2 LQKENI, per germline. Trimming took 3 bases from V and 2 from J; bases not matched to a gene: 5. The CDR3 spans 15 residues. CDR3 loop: CASSPGQGANTEAFF. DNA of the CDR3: TGTGCCAGCTCACCCGGGCAGGGGGCCAACACTGAAGCTTTCTTT.

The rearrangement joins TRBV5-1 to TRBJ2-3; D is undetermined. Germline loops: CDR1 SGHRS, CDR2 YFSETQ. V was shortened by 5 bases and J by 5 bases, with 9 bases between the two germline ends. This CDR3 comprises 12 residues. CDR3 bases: TGCGCCAGCAGACGGACCGGAGATACGCAGTATTTT. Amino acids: CASRRTGDTQYF.

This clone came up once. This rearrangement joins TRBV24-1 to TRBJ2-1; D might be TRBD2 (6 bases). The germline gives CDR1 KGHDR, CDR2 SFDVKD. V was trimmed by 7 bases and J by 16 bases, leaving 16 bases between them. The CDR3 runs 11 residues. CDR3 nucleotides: TGTGCCACCAGCGTAGGGACTGAAGAATTCTTC. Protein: CATSVGTEEFF.

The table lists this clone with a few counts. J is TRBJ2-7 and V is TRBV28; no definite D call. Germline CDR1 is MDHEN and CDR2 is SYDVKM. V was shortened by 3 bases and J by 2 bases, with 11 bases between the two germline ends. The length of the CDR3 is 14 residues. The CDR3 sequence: CASSFLGGTYEQYF. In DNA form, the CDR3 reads TGTGCCAGCAGTTTTTTGGGCGGCACCTACGAGCAGTACTTC.

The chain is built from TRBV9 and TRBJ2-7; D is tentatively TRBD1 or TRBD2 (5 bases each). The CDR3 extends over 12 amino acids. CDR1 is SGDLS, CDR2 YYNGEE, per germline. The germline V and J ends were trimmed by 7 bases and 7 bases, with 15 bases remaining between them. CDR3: CASSGSLGEQYF. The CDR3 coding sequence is TGTGCCAGCTCAGGGAGCTTGGGGGAGCAGTACTTC. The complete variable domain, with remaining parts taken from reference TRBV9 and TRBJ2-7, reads DSGVTQTPKHLITATGQRVTLRCSPRSGDLSVYWYQQSLDQGLQFLIQYYNGEERAKGNILERFSAQQFPDLHSELNLSSLELGDSALYFCASSGSLGEQYFGPGTRLTVT.

In nucleotides, the CDR3 is TGCGCCAGCAGCCAAGACAGGGTTTCCGGAAACACCATATATTTT. It encodes CASSQDRVSGNTIYF. The chain is built from TRBV4-1 and TRBJ1-3; D possibly corresponds to TRBD1 (5 bases). The CDR3 is made up of 15 amino acids. Germline V gene lookup returns CDR1 MGHRA and CDR2 YSYEKL. V was clipped by 0 bases and J by 4 bases, with 10 bases between them.

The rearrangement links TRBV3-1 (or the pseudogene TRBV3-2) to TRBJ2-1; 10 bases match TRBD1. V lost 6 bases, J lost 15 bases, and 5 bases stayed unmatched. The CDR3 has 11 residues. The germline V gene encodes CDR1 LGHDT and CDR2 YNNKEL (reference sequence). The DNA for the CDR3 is TGTGCCAGCAGTGTCGGACAGGGGGTGTTCTTC. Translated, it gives CASSVGQGVFF.

CDR3 region: CASRTRDRHDEQYF. The CDR3 bases are TGTGCCAGCAGGACACGGGACAGGCACGACGAGCAGTACTTC. The chain employs TRBV21-1 and TRBJ2-7; TRBD1 is taken as the D call from the table, unchecked against the DNA. TRBV21-1 is a recognized pseudogene. There are 14 residues in the CDR3.